The 26 T cell receptor beta chains in this list originate from one sample, sequenced in a study of blood T cell repertoires in COVID-19. Only in-frame clones appear in the TCRdb table, and some are missing; sequencing was by immunoSEQ multiplex PCR. The table has 220,000 or so clones, 70% to 90% seen once. The specimen was PBMCs or T cells enriched from blood (not recorded which). These receptors all come from a man aged 45-60 years who had been exposed to COVID-19.

This clone came up a few times. The chain couples TRBV7-9 to TRBJ2-1; 7 bases agree with TRBD2. This CDR3 is 13 amino acids long. Germline values: CDR1 SEHNR, CDR2 FQNEAQ (reference sequence). The junction had 2 bases not matched to a gene; V was cut back by 3 bases and J by 6 bases. The CDR3 here is CASSLWEGNEQFF. CDR3 bases: TGTGCCAGCAGCTTGTGGGAGGGCAATGAGCAGTTCTTC.

V is TRBV18 and J is TRBJ1-1, with no clear D. The CDR3 covers 13 residues. In germline, CDR1 is KGHSH, CDR2 LQKENI. With 8 bases removed from V and 6 bases from J, the gap between germline ends came to 16 bases. Here the CDR3 DNA reads TGTGCCAGCCTACTGGGAGGAGGGTCTGAAGCTTTCTTT. Its protein product is CASLLGGGSEAFF.

The V and J genes are TRBV27 and TRBJ2-3; TRBD2 agrees at 9 bases. Trimming removed 6 bases from V and 3 bases from J; junction bases left unmatched: 7. Germline V gives CDR1 MNHEY, CDR2 SMNVEV (reference sequence). The length of the CDR3 is 15 residues. The CDR3, as DNA: TGTGCCAGCAGGGAAACCAGCGGGGGGACAGATACGCAGTATTTT. It yields the protein CASRETSGGTDTQYF.

The genes are TRBV5-4 and TRBJ2-7; TRBD1 might be the D (6 bases). V lost 8 bases and J 3 bases, leaving 18 bases between the germline ends. The CDR3 consists of 14 residues. The germline V gene has CDR1 SGHNT and CDR2 YYREEE (reference sequence). The CDR3 loop reads CARRTGTACYEQYV. The CDR3 DNA sequence: TGTGCCAGACGAACAGGGACCGCCTGCTACGAGCAGTACGTC.

The rearrangement joins TRBV6-5 to TRBJ1-2; D is ambiguous. CDR1 MNHEY and CDR2 SVGAGI come from the germline V gene. V shed 6 bases and J shed 8 bases, with 13 bases lying between them. The CDR3 runs to 12 residues. The CDR3 here is CASSRSGSGYTF. In nucleotides, the CDR3 is TGTGCCAGCAGCCGATCGGGGAGCGGCTACACCTTC.

The chain recombines TRBV6-5 with TRBJ1-1; a weak D match, TRBD1 (5 bases). CDR1 and CDR2 (germline): MNHEY, SVGAGI. Trimming left V 5 bases short and J 5 bases short, with 15 bases between. The CDR3 loop spans 14 amino acids. Written as DNA, the CDR3 is TGTGCCAGCAGTAACGAAAGGGGTTGGACTGAAGCTTTCTTT. It specifies CASSNERGWTEAFF.

This rearrangement joins TRBV7-9 to TRBJ2-2; possibly TRBD2 for D (7 bases). V shed 5 bases and J shed 0 bases, with 16 bases lying between them. Germline V lookup: CDR1 SEHNR, CDR2 FQNEAQ (reference sequence). The CDR3 is made up of 17 amino acids. CDR3 DNA sequence: TGTGCCAGCAGCGCACCCCCGGGGGGCTCGAACACCGGGGAGCTGTTTTTT. Protein: CASSAPPGGSNTGELFF.

This chain links TRBV10-3 with TRBJ2-1; D gene uncertain. The V end lost 3 bases, the J end lost 3 bases, and 18 bases lay between the germline ends. Germline V gene lookup returns CDR1 ENHRY and CDR2 SYGVKD. This CDR3 spans 17 amino acids. The CDR3 spells CAISDLLLQPGYNEQFF. The CDR3 DNA follows: TGTGCCATCAGTGACTTACTATTACAACCCGGCTACAATGAGCAGTTCTTC.

The chain uses TRBV28 and TRBJ2-2; 15 bases fit TRBD2. The CDR3 totals 20 residues. Germline values: CDR1 MDHEN, CDR2 SYDVKM. J gave up 2 bases and V 4 bases, and 11 bases lay outside the gene matches. Written as DNA, the CDR3 is TGTGCCAGCAGTTCCCTATTGGGACTAGCGGGGGGATTTAACACCGGGGAGCTGTTTTTT. This encodes CASSSLLGLAGGFNTGELFF. The full variable domain, in which reference TRBV28 and TRBJ2-2 provide the parts outside the CDR3, is DVKVTQSSRYLVKRTGEKVFLECVQDMDHENMFWYRQDPGLGLRLIYFSYDVKMKEKGDIPEGYSVSREKKERFSLILESASTNQTSMYLCASSSLLGLAGGFNTGELFFGEGSRLTVL.

This chain joins TRBV27 and TRBJ2-1; 9 positions agree with TRBD2. V lost 6 bases and J lost 7; bases outside the gene matches: 13. This CDR3 region has 16 residues. Germline CDR1 and CDR2: MNHEY and SMNVEV (reference sequence). The CDR3: CASRLLSGSLVNEQFF. The CDR3 DNA reads TGTGCCAGCAGACTACTTAGCGGGAGTCTGGTAAATGAGCAGTTCTTC.

This clone has a handful of counts. The chain couples TRBV28 to TRBJ1-1; D not resolved. V was clipped by 2 bases and J by 1 base, with 8 bases between them. The CDR3 has 14 amino acids. Germline assignment: CDR1 MDHEN and CDR2 SYDVKM. Written as DNA, the CDR3 is TGTGCCAGCAGTTTAGTCCTACGGAACACTGAAGCTTTCTTT. Translation gives CASSLVLRNTEAFF.

This clone was detected only a few times. This chain connects TRBV4-2 to TRBJ2-2; 10 bases map to TRBD2. Germline-derived CDR1 and CDR2 are LGHNA and YNFKEQ. V shed 0 bases and J 4 bases; nucleotides not matched to a gene: 8. The CDR3 contains 18 residues. Written as DNA, the CDR3 is TGTGCCAGCAGCCAAGATCCGCTAGCGGGGGAGAGCACCGGGGAGCTGTTTTTT. Translated, it gives CASSQDPLAGESTGELFF.

In its sample, this clone was seen once. The chain joins TRBV9 to TRBJ1-1; tentatively, D is TRBD1 (6 bases). This CDR3 is built from 16 residues. Trimming removed 2 bases from V and 5 bases from J, with 19 bases in between. Germline assignment: CDR1 SGDLS and CDR2 YYNGEE. CDR3 DNA: TGTGCCAGCAGCGTCAGCGTACAGGGAGGGCGAACTGAAGCTTTCTTT. Protein product: CASSVSVQGGRTEAFF.

This clone is a singleton in its sample. The chain combines TRBV5-1 with TRBJ1-5, with 8 nucleotides matching TRBD1. The CDR3 consists of 14 residues. Losses at the gene ends were 4 bases for V and 9 bases for J; bases not matched to a gene: 9. Looked up from germline, CDR1 is SGHRS and CDR2 is YFSETQ. The CDR3 nucleotides are TGCGCCAGCAGCCTTACGACAGGGGATGGGCCCCAGCATTTT. The encoded protein is CASSLTTGDGPQHF.

This clone has a single count. V usage is TRBV24-1 and J usage is TRBJ1-2; TRBD1 aligns across 9 bases. Trimming took 4 bases from V and 8 from J; bases not matched to a gene: 4. Germline V gene lookup returns CDR1 KGHDR and CDR2 SFDVKD. The CDR3 runs to 13 residues. The CDR3 sequence: CATSDLDRGGYTF. CDR3 DNA: TGTGCCACCAGTGACCTGGACAGGGGAGGCTACACCTTC.

This chain joins TRBV5-4 and TRBJ2-1; 8 nucleotides match TRBD2. CDR3 length: 13 amino acids. The J segment lost 6 bases and the V segment lost 4 bases, leaving 3 bases of the junction unmatched. Germline V gene data show CDR1 as SGHNT and CDR2 as YYREEE (reference sequence). CDR3 in amino acids: CASSRTSLNEQFF. The DNA of the CDR3 is TGTGCCAGCAGCCGGACTAGCCTCAATGAGCAGTTCTTC.

The chain uses TRBV4-2 and TRBJ2-1; TRBD2 agrees at 15 bases. The CDR3 spans 15 residues. The germline gives CDR1 LGHNA, CDR2 YNFKEQ. The junction had 6 bases not matched to a gene; V was cut back by 0 bases and J by 15 bases. CDR3 region: CASSQEWTSGGGPFF. The CDR3 DNA sequence: TGTGCCAGCAGCCAAGAATGGACTAGCGGGGGGGGGCCGTTCTTC.

Written as DNA, the CDR3 is TGCGCCAGCAGCAATTCAGGGTCGAGCGACGAGCAGTACTTC. Protein: CASSNSGSSDEQYF. The rearrangement links TRBV5-1 to TRBJ2-7, with D possibly being TRBD1 (5 bases). The CDR3 covers 14 residues. The V gene's germline CDR1 is SGHRS and CDR2 YFSETQ. V lost 4 bases, J lost 5 bases, and 16 bases lay in between. The complete variable domain, with remaining parts taken from reference TRBV5-1 and TRBJ2-7, reads KAGVTQTPRYLIKTRGQQVTLSCSPISGHRSVSWYQQTPGQGLQFLFEYFSETQRNKGNFPGRFSGRQFSNSRSEMNVSTLELGDSALYLCASSNSGSSDEQYFGPGTRLTVT.

The V call is TRBV18, the J call TRBJ1-4; D gene ambiguous. Trimming stripped 1 base from V and 7 bases from J, with 13 bases between. The germline gives CDR1 KGHSH, CDR2 LQKENI. There are 15 residues in the CDR3. CDR3 in amino acids: CASSPQTLQPEKLFF. CDR3 nucleotides: TGTGCCAGCTCACCACAGACACTTCAGCCTGAAAAACTGTTTTTT.

The chain links TRBV6-5 to TRBJ1-5, with TRBD1 identical over 9 bases. Germline values: CDR1 MNHEY, CDR2 SVGAGI. The CDR3 is made up of 14 amino acids. V was pared by 6 bases and J by 4 bases, with 4 bases of the junction left unmatched. The CDR3 nucleotides are TGTGCCAGCAGAGACAGGGGGACTAATCAGCCCCAGCATTTT. Translating it yields CASRDRGTNQPQHF.

CDR3 sequence (DNA): TGTGCCAGCAGGGCCGACAGGGTGGGCTACACCTTC. Protein product: CASRADRVGYTF. V is TRBV6-5 and J is TRBJ1-2, with 7 bases matching TRBD1. Germline values: CDR1 MNHEY, CDR2 SVGAGI. CDR3 length: 12 residues. Trimming took 6 bases from V and 8 from J; bases not matched to a gene: 6.

The chain employs TRBV2 and TRBJ1-4, with 7 bases identical to TRBD1. The J segment lost 8 bases and the V segment lost 6 bases, leaving 9 bases of the junction unmatched. From germline, CDR1 is SNHLY and CDR2 FYNNEI. The CDR3 sequence is 14 residues long. CDR3 sequence (DNA): TGTGCCAGCAGAGTCACAGGGGCTGTGGAAAAACTGTTTTTT. Translation gives CASRVTGAVEKLFF.

The chain recombines TRBV19 with TRBJ1-5; weak D call: TRBD1 (5 bases). V was cut by 0 bases and J by 3 bases, with 9 bases left in between. Germline V CDR1 and CDR2: LNHDA, SQIVND (reference sequence). CDR3 length: 15 amino acids. CDR3 DNA: TGTGCCAGTAGTATAGATGGGGACTTCAATCAGCCCCAGCATTTT. Amino acids: CASSIDGDFNQPQHF.

This clone was detected a few times. The gene calls are TRBV2 and TRBJ1-5, with TRBD1 matching over 10 bases. V shed 6 bases and J 6 bases; nucleotides not matched to a gene: 8. This CDR3 has 15 amino acids. CDR1 SNHLY and CDR2 FYNNEI come from the germline V gene. The DNA for the CDR3 is TGTGCCAGCAGCGCCAGGACAGGGGGAGCTCAGCCCCAGCATTTT. Encoded protein: CASSARTGGAQPQHF.

The V call is TRBV20-1, the J call TRBJ1-6, with D possibly TRBD1 on 5 matching bases. From germline, CDR1 is DFQATT and CDR2 SNEGSKA (reference sequence). This CDR3 is 13 amino acids long. The V and J ends lost 3 bases and 5 bases respectively, with 8 bases between them. In nucleotides, the CDR3 is TGCAGTGCTAGTCGACAGAATAATTCACCCCTCCACTTT. Protein: CSASRQNNSPLHF.

V is TRBV15 and J is TRBJ2-5, with TRBD1 matching over 8 bases. With V trimmed by 5 bases and J by 5 bases, 13 bases remained unmatched. CDR3 length: 16 amino acids. Germline lookup yields CDR1 LNHNV and CDR2 YYDKDF (reference sequence). The CDR3: CATSGGLQGAGETQYF. CDR3 nucleotide sequence: TGTGCCACCAGCGGGGGATTGCAGGGGGCTGGGGAGACCCAGTACTTC.